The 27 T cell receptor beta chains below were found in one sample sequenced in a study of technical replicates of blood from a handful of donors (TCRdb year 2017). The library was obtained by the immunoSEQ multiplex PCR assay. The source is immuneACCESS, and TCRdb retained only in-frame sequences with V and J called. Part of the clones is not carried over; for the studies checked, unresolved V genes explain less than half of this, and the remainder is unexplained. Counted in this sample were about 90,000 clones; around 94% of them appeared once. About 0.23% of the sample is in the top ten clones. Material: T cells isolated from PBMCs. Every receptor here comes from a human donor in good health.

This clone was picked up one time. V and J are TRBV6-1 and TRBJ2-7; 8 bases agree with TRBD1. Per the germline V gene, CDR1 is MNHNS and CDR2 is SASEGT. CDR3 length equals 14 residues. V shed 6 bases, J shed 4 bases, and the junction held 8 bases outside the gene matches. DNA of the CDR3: TGTGCCAGCAGGAGACAGGGGCCTGTATACGAGCAGTACTTC. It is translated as CASRRQGPVYEQYF.

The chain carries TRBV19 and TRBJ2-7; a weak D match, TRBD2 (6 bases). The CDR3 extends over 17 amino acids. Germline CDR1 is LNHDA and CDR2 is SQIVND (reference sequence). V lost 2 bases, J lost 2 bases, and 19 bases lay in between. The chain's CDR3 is CASSISGGSGPTYEQYF. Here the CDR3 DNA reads TGTGCCAGTAGTATATCTGGCGGTAGCGGACCTACCTACGAGCAGTACTTC.

CDR3 region: CASSARTVVGTGELFF. CDR3 DNA: TGTGCCAGCAGCGCTCGGACAGTTGTTGGCACCGGGGAGCTGTTTTTT. The chain couples TRBV9 to TRBJ2-2; a possible D gene is TRBD1 (6 bases). Germline CDR1 SGDLS, CDR2 YYNGEE. Trimming pared 3 bases from V and 4 bases from J, leaving 16 bases between. The CDR3 loop spans 16 amino acids.

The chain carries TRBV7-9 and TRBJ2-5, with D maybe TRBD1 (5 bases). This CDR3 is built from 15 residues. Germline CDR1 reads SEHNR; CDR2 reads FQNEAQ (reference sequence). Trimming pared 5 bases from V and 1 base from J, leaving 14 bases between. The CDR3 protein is CASSAGFRLQETQYF. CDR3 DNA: TGTGCCAGCAGCGCAGGGTTTAGGCTCCAAGAGACCCAGTACTTC.

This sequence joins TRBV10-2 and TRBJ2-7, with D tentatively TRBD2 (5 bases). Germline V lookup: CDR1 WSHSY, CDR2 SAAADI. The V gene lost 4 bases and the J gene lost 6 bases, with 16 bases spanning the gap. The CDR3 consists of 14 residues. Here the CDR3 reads CASSGRTSTLEQYF. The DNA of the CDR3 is TGCGCCAGCAGTGGGAGGACTTCTACCCTCGAGCAGTACTTC.

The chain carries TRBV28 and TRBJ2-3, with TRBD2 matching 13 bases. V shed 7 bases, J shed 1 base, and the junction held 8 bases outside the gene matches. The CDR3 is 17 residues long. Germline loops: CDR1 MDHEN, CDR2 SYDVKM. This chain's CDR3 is CASTPPGLAGGTDTQYF. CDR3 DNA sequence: TGTGCCAGCACCCCCCCAGGACTAGCGGGGGGCACAGATACGCAGTATTTT.

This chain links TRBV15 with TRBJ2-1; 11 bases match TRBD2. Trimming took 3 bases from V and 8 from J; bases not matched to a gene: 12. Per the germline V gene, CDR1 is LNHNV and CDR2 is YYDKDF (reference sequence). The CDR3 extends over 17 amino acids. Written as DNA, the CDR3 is TGTGCCACCAGCAGCGACCCGGGACAACTAGCGGGAGATGAGCAGTTCTTC. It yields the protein CATSSDPGQLAGDEQFF.

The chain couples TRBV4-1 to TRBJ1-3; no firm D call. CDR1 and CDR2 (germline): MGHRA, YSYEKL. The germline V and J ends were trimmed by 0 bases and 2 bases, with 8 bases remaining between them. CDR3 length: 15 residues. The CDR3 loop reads CASSQDSGTGNTIYF. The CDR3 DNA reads TGCGCCAGCAGCCAAGACTCGGGGACTGGAAACACCATATATTTT.

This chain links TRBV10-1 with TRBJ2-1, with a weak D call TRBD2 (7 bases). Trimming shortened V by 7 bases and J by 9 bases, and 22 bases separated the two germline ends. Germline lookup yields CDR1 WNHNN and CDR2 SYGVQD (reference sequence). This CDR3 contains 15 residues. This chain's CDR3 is CASNEGGGSSGEQFF. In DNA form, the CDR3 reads TGCGCCAGCAACGAGGGAGGGGGGAGTTCGGGTGAGCAGTTCTTC.

The DNA for the CDR3 is TGTGCCAGCAGTTCCCTGGACAGGGGGGTTTACGAGCAGTACTTC. Its translation: CASSSLDRGVYEQYF. The chain couples TRBV28 to TRBJ2-7; TRBD1 matches at 10 bases. Germline values: CDR1 MDHEN, CDR2 SYDVKM. V shed 4 bases and J 4 bases; nucleotides not matched to a gene: 7. There are 15 residues in the CDR3.

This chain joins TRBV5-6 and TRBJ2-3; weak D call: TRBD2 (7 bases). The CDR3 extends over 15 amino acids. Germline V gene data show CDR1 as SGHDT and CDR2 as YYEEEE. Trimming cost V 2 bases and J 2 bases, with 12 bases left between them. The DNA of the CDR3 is TGTGCCAGCAGCTTTGGGGCGGGGGCCACAGATACGCAGTATTTT. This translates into CASSFGAGATDTQYF.

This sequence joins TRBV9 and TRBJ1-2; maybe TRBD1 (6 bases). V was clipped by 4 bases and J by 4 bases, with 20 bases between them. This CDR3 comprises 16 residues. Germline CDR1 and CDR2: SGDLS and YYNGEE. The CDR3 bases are TGTGCCAGCAGCTCATCAGACAGGCGACCCGGCTATGGCTACACCTTC. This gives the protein CASSSSDRRPGYGYTF.

The CDR3 reads CASSFGTARHSPLHF. For the CDR3, the DNA is TGTGCCAGCAGTTTCGGGACAGCAAGGCACTCACCCCTCCACTTT. This chain connects TRBV28 to TRBJ1-6; 7 bases map to TRBD1. Germline CDR1 reads MDHEN; CDR2 reads SYDVKM. This CDR3 comprises 15 residues. J was trimmed by 10 bases and V by 3 bases; bases with no gene match: 9.

The CDR3 nucleotides are TGTGCCAGCAGTTATACTCCGGGACAGGGGGCTAACGAGCAGTACTTC. It yields the protein CASSYTPGQGANEQYF. V usage is TRBV6-6 and J usage is TRBJ2-7; 12 positions match TRBD1. Trimming took 3 bases from V and 5 from J; bases not matched to a gene: 8. The CDR3 runs to 16 residues. Germline CDR1 MNHNY, CDR2 SVGAGI (reference sequence).

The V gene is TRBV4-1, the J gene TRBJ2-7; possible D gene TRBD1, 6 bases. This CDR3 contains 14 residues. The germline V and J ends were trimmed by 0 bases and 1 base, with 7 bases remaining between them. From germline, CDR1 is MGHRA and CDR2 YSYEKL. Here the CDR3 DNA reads TGCGCCAGCAGCCAAGAACAGGGATCCTACGAGCAGTACTTC. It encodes CASSQEQGSYEQYF.

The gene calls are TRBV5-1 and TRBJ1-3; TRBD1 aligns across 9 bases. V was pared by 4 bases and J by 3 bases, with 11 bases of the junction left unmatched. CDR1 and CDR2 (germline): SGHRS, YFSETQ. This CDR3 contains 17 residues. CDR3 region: CASSPRRGTGLGNTIYF. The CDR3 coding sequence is TGCGCCAGCAGCCCACGTAGAGGGACAGGGCTTGGAAACACCATATATTTT.

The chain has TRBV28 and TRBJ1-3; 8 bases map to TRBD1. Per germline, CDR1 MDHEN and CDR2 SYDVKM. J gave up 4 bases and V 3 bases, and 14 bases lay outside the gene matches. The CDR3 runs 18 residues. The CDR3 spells CASSFNSRDRTSGNTIYF. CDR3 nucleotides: TGTGCCAGCAGTTTTAACTCCCGGGACAGGACGTCCGGAAACACCATATATTTT.

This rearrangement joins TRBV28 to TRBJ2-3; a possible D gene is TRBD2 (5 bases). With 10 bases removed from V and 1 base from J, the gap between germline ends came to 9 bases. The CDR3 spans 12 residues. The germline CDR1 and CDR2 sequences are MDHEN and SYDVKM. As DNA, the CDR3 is TGTGCCACCTCCGGGGGCACAGATACGCAGTATTTT. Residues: CATSGGTDTQYF.

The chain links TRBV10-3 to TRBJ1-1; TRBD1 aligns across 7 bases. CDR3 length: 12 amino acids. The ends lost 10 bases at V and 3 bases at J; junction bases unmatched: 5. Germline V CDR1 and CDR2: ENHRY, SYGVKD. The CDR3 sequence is CATTGEDTEAFF. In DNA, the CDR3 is TGTGCCACTACAGGGGAAGACACTGAAGCTTTCTTT.

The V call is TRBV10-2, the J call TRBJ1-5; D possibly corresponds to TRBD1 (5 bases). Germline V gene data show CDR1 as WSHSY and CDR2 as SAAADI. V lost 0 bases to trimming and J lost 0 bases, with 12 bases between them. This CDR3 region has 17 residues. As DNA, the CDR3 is TGCGCCAGCAGTGAGTCAGACAGAGAGAATAGCAATCAGCCCCAGCATTTT. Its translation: CASSESDRENSNQPQHF.

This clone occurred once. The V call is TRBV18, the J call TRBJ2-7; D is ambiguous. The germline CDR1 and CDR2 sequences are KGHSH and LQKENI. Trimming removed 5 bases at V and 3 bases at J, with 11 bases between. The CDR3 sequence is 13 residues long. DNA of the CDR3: TGTGCCAGCTCATTCAGTGGCGGCTACGAGCAGTACTTC. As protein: CASSFSGGYEQYF.

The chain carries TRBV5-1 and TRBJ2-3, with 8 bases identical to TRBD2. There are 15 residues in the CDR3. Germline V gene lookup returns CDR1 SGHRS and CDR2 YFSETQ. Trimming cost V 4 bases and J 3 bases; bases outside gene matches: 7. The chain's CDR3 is CASSPGTRMTDTQYF. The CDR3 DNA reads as TGCGCCAGCAGCCCCGGGACTAGGATGACAGATACGCAGTATTTT.

CDR3 bases: TGTGCCAGCAGTTTATCCGCAGGAACCCACGAGCAGTACTTC. Amino acids: CASSLSAGTHEQYF. V is TRBV27 and J is TRBJ2-7; D uncertain. The CDR3 has 14 residues. Germline CDR1 and CDR2: MNHEY and SMNVEV (reference sequence). V was pared by 0 bases and J by 5 bases, with 11 bases between.

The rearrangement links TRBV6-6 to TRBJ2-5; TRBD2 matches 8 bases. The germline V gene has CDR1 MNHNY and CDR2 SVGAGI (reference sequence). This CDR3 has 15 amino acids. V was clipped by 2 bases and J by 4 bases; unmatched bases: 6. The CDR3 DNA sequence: TGTGCCAGCAGTTACGGGGGGACTAGGGGAGAGACCCAGTACTTC. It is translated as CASSYGGTRGETQYF.

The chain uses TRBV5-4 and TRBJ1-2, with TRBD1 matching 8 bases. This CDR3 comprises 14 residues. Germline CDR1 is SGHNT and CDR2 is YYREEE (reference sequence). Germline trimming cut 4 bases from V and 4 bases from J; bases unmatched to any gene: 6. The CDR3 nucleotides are TGTGCCAGCAGCGGGACCGGGACAGGCTATGGCTACACCTTC. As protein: CASSGTGTGYGYTF.

The CDR3 DNA reads TGCGCCAGTAAACCCCCGGACAGGGGGAACACTGAAGCTTTCTTT. Translation: CASKPPDRGNTEAFF. The genes are TRBV5-1 and TRBJ1-1; 9 nucleotides match TRBD1. Germline assignment: CDR1 SGHRS and CDR2 YFSETQ. The junction had 9 bases not matched to a gene; V was cut back by 8 bases and J by 1 base. This CDR3 has 15 amino acids.

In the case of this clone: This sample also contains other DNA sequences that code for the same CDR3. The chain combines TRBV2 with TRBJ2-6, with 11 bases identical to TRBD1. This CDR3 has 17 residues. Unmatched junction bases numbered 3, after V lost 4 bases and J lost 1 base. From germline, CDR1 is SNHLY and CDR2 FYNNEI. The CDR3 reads CASSVGTGGSGANVLTF. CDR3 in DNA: TGTGCCAGCAGTGTAGGGACAGGGGGATCTGGGGCCAACGTCCTGACTTTC. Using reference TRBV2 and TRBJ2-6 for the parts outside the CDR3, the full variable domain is EPEVTQTPSHQVTQMGQEVILRCVPISNHLYFYWYRQILGQKVEFLVSFYNNEISEKSEIFDDQFSVERPDGSNFTLKIRSTKLEDSAMYFCASSVGTGGSGANVLTFGAGSRLTVL.